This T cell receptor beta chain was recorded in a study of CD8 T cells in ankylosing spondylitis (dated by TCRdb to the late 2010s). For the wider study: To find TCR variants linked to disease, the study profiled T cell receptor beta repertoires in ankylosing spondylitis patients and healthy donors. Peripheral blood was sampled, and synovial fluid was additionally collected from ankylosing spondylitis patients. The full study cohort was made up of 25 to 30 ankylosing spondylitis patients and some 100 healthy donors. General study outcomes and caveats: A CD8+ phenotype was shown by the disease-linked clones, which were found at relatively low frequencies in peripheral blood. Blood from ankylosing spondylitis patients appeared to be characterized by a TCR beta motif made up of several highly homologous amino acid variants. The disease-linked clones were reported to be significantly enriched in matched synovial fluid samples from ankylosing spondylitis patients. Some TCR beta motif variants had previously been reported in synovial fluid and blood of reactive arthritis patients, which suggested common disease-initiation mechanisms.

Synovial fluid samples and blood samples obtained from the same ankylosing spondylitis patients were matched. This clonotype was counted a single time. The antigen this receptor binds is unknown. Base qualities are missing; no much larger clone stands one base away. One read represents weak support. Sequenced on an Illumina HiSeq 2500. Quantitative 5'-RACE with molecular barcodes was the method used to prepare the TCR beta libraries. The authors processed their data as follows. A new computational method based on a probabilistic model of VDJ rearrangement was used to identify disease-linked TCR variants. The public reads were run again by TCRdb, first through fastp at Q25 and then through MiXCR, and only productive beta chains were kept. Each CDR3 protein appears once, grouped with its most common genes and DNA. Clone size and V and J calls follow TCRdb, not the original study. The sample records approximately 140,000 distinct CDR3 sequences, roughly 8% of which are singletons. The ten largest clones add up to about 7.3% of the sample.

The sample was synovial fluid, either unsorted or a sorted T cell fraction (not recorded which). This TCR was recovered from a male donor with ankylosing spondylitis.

The nucleotide sequence is given as TGTGCCAGCAGCACCTTTGGGAACACTGAAGCTTTCTTT. The encoded protein is CASSTFGNTEAFF. Here the chain combines TRBV7-3 and TRBJ1-1, with no confidently assigned D gene. CDR1 and CDR2 were assigned from the germline V gene as SGHTA and FQGTGA. The CDR3 runs 13 residues from the cysteine to the phenylalanine. Of all the DNA, just the CDR3 is kept, 39 bases in frame from base 1. Trimming removed 5 bases from V and 1 base from J, leaving 8 bases between the germline ends.